Listed here are 5 T cell receptor beta chains from one sample, sequenced in a study of blood T cell repertoires in COVID-19. Some clones are missing from TCRdb's copy, which holds only in-frame ones; the method was immunoSEQ multiplex PCR. The repertoire consists of 250,000 to 350,000 clones, with about 81% occurring once and the leading ten covering approximately 1.5%. Sequenced input: peripheral blood. These receptors were obtained from a human donor with COVID-19, enrolled during active disease. The donor label of this sample is uncertain.

The CDR3 DNA sequence: TGTGCCAGCAGCGCCTCCCGGGCGGGGGGTAAGACCCAGTACTTC. Protein sequence: CASSASRAGGKTQYF. The chain joins TRBV5-5 to TRBJ2-5, with TRBD2 identical over 8 bases. Germline V lookup: CDR1 SGHKS, CDR2 YYEKEE (reference sequence). V shed 4 bases, J shed 6 bases, and the junction held 11 bases outside the gene matches. The CDR3 length is 15 residues.

In this sample, this clone turned up a few times. V gene TRBV28 combines with J gene TRBJ1-2, with 10 bases fitting TRBD1. Germline trimming cut 8 bases from V and 5 bases from J; bases unmatched to any gene: 11. Germline V CDR1 and CDR2: MDHEN, SYDVKM. The CDR3 has 15 residues. The chain's CDR3 is CASRKVGTGVYGYTF. CDR3 DNA: TGTGCCAGCCGAAAGGTTGGGACAGGGGTATATGGCTACACCTTC.

This sequence joins TRBV28 and TRBJ1-1; TRBD1 matches at 9 bases. V was clipped by 2 bases and J by 11 bases; unmatched bases: 6. Germline V lookup: CDR1 MDHEN, CDR2 SYDVKM. The CDR3 extends over 13 amino acids. The CDR3 region has the DNA TGTGCCAGCAGTTTAAGGGAACAGGGGGCGGCTTTCTTT. Protein: CASSLREQGAAFF.

Regarding this clone: Distinct nucleotide sequences in the sample also encode this CDR3. This sequence joins TRBV30 and TRBJ2-1; 12 bases match TRBD2. CDR3 length: 15 residues. Germline-derived CDR1 and CDR2 are GTSNPN and SVGIG (reference sequence). V lost 3 bases, J lost 4 bases, and 4 bases stayed unmatched. The CDR3 spells CAWRIGLAGYNEQFF. CDR3 nucleotide sequence: TGTGCCTGGAGGATCGGACTAGCGGGATACAATGAGCAGTTCTTC.

CDR3 sequence reads: CASSPGAGRATDTQYF. CDR3 in DNA: TGTGCCAGCAGCCCCGGGGCCGGGAGGGCCACAGATACGCAGTATTTT. This chain connects TRBV7-3 to TRBJ2-3, with 8 nucleotides matching TRBD2. Germline assignment: CDR1 SGHTA and CDR2 FQGTGA. V dropped 5 bases and J dropped 2; count of bases not matched to a gene: 9. This CDR3 is built from 16 residues. Combining the CDR3 with reference TRBV7-3 and TRBJ2-3 gives the whole variable domain GAGVSQTPSNKVTEKGKYVELRCDPISGHTALYWYRQSLGQGPEFLIYFQGTGAADDSGLPNDRFFAVRPEGSVSTLKIQRTERGDSAVYLCASSPGAGRATDTQYFGPGTRLTVL.